The rows below give T cell receptor beta chains drawn from one sample of a study of blood T cell repertoires in COVID-19. Here immunoSEQ multiplex PCR was the method, and the copy in TCRdb shows in-frame clones only, minus some. The table records hundreds of thousands of clones, roughly nine tenths of them present only once. The sequenced material came from PBMCs or T cells enriched from blood (not recorded which). These receptors were obtained from a woman between 18 and 30 years old who had recovered from COVID-19. CDR3s include the opening cysteine and the closing phenylalanine or tryptophan. Fields, in order: CDR3 protein, CDR3 DNA, D gene, clone size, V gene, J gene. A D gene is named only where the DNA matches it firmly. Clone sizes are given selectively: once, few, many, or a class where the clone is expanded.

CDR3: CSVFTLAGGKDLAKNIQYF
DNA: TGCAGCGTCTTCACACTAGCGGGGGGGAAGGATTTAGCCAAAAACATTCAGTACTTC
D: TRBD2
size: -
V: TRBV29-1
J: TRBJ2-4

CDR3: CASSGGRDTEAFF
DNA: TGTGCCAGCAGCGGCGGGAGAGACACTGAAGCTTTCTTT
D: -
size: -
V: TRBV11-2
J: TRBJ1-1

CDR3: CASSLLGRGETQYF
DNA: TGTGCCAGCAGCTTACTGGGCAGGGGGGAGACCCAGTACTTC
D: TRBD1
size: -
V: TRBV7-8
J: TRBJ2-5

CDR3: CASSPLRQGAIVMNTEAFF
DNA: TGTGCCAGCTCACCACTTCGACAGGGGGCGATTGTTATGAACACTGAAGCTTTCTTT
D: TRBD1
size: once
V: TRBV18
J: TRBJ1-1

CDR3: CASSTGTGGSKNIQYF
DNA: TGCGCCAGCAGCACAGGGACAGGGGGTTCCAAAAACATTCAGTACTTC
D: TRBD1
size: -
V: TRBV5-1
J: TRBJ2-4

CDR3: CASRSGGEVPQHF
DNA: TGTGCCAGCAGATCAGGGGGCGAGGTGCCCCAGCATTTT
D: TRBD1
size: once
V: TRBV2
J: TRBJ1-5

CDR3: CASSSPGDQPQHF
DNA: TGTGCCAGCAGTTCCCCAGGGGATCAGCCCCAGCATTTT
D: -
size: -
V: TRBV28
J: TRBJ1-5

CDR3: CASSEASQYVNEKLFF
DNA: TGTGCCAGCAGTGAAGCATCGCAGTATGTTAATGAAAAACTGTTTTTT
D: -
size: -
V: TRBV2
J: TRBJ1-4

CDR3: CASHQRGNQPQHF
DNA: TGTGCCAGCCACCAGCGGGGGAATCAGCCCCAGCATTTT
D: -
size: once
V: TRBV19
J: TRBJ1-5

CDR3: CASSWGQPYEQYF
DNA: TGTGCCAGCAGCTGGGGACAGCCCTACGAGCAGTACTTC
D: TRBD1
size: -
V: TRBV7-9
J: TRBJ2-7

CDR3: CASSYRGENTEAFF
DNA: TGTGCCAGTAGCTACAGGGGGGAAAACACTGAAGCTTTCTTT
D: TRBD1
size: -
V: TRBV19
J: TRBJ1-1

CDR3: CATSRDPRQGIRYGYTF
DNA: TGTGCCACCAGCAGAGATCCGAGACAGGGAATCAGATATGGCTACACCTTC
D: TRBD1
size: -
V: TRBV15
J: TRBJ1-2

CDR3: CASSLLAGLYEQYF
DNA: TGTGCCAGCAGCTTACTAGCGGGATTGTACGAGCAGTACTTC
D: TRBD2
size: -
V: TRBV6-5
J: TRBJ2-7

CDR3: CASSLTTGSTEAFF
DNA: TGTGCCAGCAGCTTAACGACAGGGAGCACTGAAGCTTTCTTT
D: TRBD1
size: -
V: TRBV7-3
J: TRBJ1-1

CDR3: CASMPPAAGNTIYF
DNA: TGTGCCAGTATGCCCCCCGCAGCTGGAAACACCATATATTTT
D: -
size: -
V: TRBV19
J: TRBJ1-3

CDR3: CASSARTGGNTEAFF
DNA: TGCGCCAGCAGCGCTAGGACAGGGGGGAACACTGAAGCTTTCTTT
D: TRBD1
size: once
V: TRBV5-1
J: TRBJ1-1

CDR3: CASSARDREDVETQYF
DNA: TGTGCCAGCAGCGCCAGGGACAGGGAAGACGTCGAGACCCAGTACTTC
D: TRBD1
size: -
V: TRBV7-8
J: TRBJ2-5

CDR3: CATSRGARVADTQYF
DNA: TGTGCCACCAGCAGAGGCGCCAGGGTGGCAGATACGCAGTATTTT
D: -
size: -
V: TRBV15
J: TRBJ2-3

CDR3: CASSTPSFAGGPPGTDTQYF
DNA: TGTGCCAGTAGTACCCCCTCGTTTGCGGGGGGCCCCCCTGGCACAGATACGCAGTATTTT
D: TRBD2
size: -
V: TRBV19
J: TRBJ2-3

CDR3: CASTADLYGYTF
DNA: TGTGCCAGTACCGCTGACTTATATGGCTACACCTTC
D: -
size: -
V: TRBV19
J: TRBJ1-2

CDR3: CASSHTGEGYQETQYF
DNA: TGTGCCAGCAGCCACACCGGGGAGGGATACCAAGAGACCCAGTACTTC
D: TRBD2
size: -
V: TRBV7-9
J: TRBJ2-5

CDR3: CARIPQPQHF
DNA: TGCGCCAGAATCCCACAGCCCCAGCATTTT
D: -
size: -
V: TRBV5-1
J: TRBJ1-5

CDR3: CSVVGLAGYEQYF
DNA: TGCAGCGTTGTGGGACTAGCGGGGTACGAGCAGTACTTC
D: TRBD2
size: -
V: TRBV29-1
J: TRBJ2-7

CDR3: CASDFRVGNQPQHF
DNA: TGTGCCAGCGACTTTCGGGTAGGAAATCAGCCCCAGCATTTT
D: -
size: once
V: TRBV6-6
J: TRBJ1-5

CDR3: CATSDEGSYGYTF
DNA: TGTGCCACCAGTGACGAGGGTTCCTATGGCTACACCTTC
D: -
size: -
V: TRBV24-1
J: TRBJ1-2

CDR3: CASMRRSSGTDTQYF
DNA: TGTGCCAGCATGAGGCGATCGTCCGGCACAGATACGCAGTATTTT
D: -
size: -
V: TRBV3-1/TRBV3-2
J: TRBJ2-3

CDR3: CASSGRGRPEAFF
DNA: TGTGCCAGCTCGGGCAGGGGGCGGCCTGAAGCTTTCTTT
D: TRBD1
size: -
V: TRBV6-5
J: TRBJ1-1

CDR3: CASSLYLAGERYNEQFF
DNA: TGTGCCAGCAGCTTGTACCTAGCGGGGGAAAGATACAATGAGCAGTTCTTC
D: TRBD2
size: -
V: TRBV5-5
J: TRBJ2-1

CDR3: CATSITGLTNEKLFF
DNA: TGTGCCACGTCAATAACCGGACTGACTAATGAAAAACTGTTTTTT
D: -
size: few
V: TRBV6-5
J: TRBJ1-4

CDR3: CASSVPGPGLSEAFF
DNA: TGTGCCAGCAGCGTACCCGGACCGGGATTATCTGAAGCTTTCTTT
D: -
size: -
V: TRBV28
J: TRBJ1-1

CDR3: CASSLASGGGNEQFF
DNA: TGTGCCAGCAGCTTGGCTAGCGGGGGGGGCAATGAGCAGTTCTTC
D: TRBD2
size: -
V: TRBV7-2
J: TRBJ2-1

CDR3: CASSLGTGLANYGYTF
DNA: TGTGCCAGCAGCTTGGGCACAGGGCTAGCCAACTATGGCTACACCTTC
D: -
size: once
V: TRBV5-6
J: TRBJ1-2

CDR3: CASRPGQGWDYEQYF
DNA: TGTGCCAGCAGACCGGGACAGGGTTGGGACTACGAGCAGTACTTC
D: TRBD1
size: -
V: TRBV27
J: TRBJ2-7

CDR3: CASSLDSPLVVSPLHF
DNA: TGTGCCAGCAGTTTAGACAGCCCACTCGTGGTTTCACCCCTCCACTTT
D: -
size: -
V: TRBV28
J: TRBJ1-6

CDR3: CASSLWDSSYGYTF
DNA: TGTGCCAGCAGTTTATGGGACAGTTCCTATGGCTACACCTTC
D: -
size: -
V: TRBV28
J: TRBJ1-2

CDR3: CASSSLAGGGGDTQYF
DNA: TGTGCCAGCAGCTCCTTAGCGGGGGGCGGGGGTGATACGCAGTATTTT
D: TRBD2
size: -
V: TRBV7-6
J: TRBJ2-3

CDR3: CASSLDLDRVYGYTF
DNA: TGTGCCAGCAGCTTAGACCTTGACAGGGTATATGGCTACACCTTC
D: TRBD1
size: -
V: TRBV11-2
J: TRBJ1-2

CDR3: CASSQTGGGNPNSPLHF
DNA: TGTGCCAGCAGCCAGACAGGGGGCGGAAACCCTAATTCACCCCTCCACTTT
D: TRBD1
size: once
V: TRBV3-1/TRBV3-2
J: TRBJ1-6

CDR3: CASSSPRTGVYGYTF
DNA: TGTGCCAGCAGCTCACCCCGGACAGGGGTCTATGGCTACACCTTC
D: TRBD1
size: once
V: TRBV5-5
J: TRBJ1-2

CDR3: CASSLGQVLNTEAFF
DNA: TGTGCCAGCAGCTTGGGACAGGTATTGAACACTGAAGCTTTCTTT
D: -
size: -
V: TRBV5-6
J: TRBJ1-1

CDR3: CASSLALAGVNYGYTF
DNA: TGTGCCAGCAGCTTAGCCCTTGCCGGGGTTAACTATGGCTACACCTTC
D: -
size: -
V: TRBV7-9
J: TRBJ1-2

CDR3: CSFDSAAEAFF
DNA: TGCAGCTTTGACAGCGCAGCTGAAGCTTTCTTT
D: -
size: -
V: TRBV29-1
J: TRBJ1-1

CDR3: CASSRGQGAYGYTF
DNA: TGTGCCAGCAGCCGGGGACAGGGAGCCTATGGCTACACCTTC
D: TRBD1
size: -
V: TRBV3-1/TRBV3-2
J: TRBJ1-2

CDR3: CASSSPWEGWSPLHF
DNA: TGTGCCAGCAGTTCTCCCTGGGAGGGGTGGTCACCCCTCCACTTT
D: -
size: -
V: TRBV28
J: TRBJ1-6

CDR3: CASSLGGAGYEQYF
DNA: TGTGCCAGCAGCCTCGGGGGGGCAGGCTACGAGCAGTACTTC
D: TRBD2
size: -
V: TRBV7-9
J: TRBJ2-7

CDR3: CASSLTGRGNYGYTF
DNA: TGTGCCAGCAGCTTAACGGGTCGGGGTAACTATGGCTACACCTTC
D: -
size: -
V: TRBV7-3
J: TRBJ1-2

CDR3: CASSPFKRGGTTGELFF
DNA: TGCGCCAGCAGCCCGTTTAAGCGGGGGGGCACGACCGGGGAGCTGTTTTTT
D: TRBD2
size: -
V: TRBV5-1
J: TRBJ2-2

CDR3: CASRYTRPLLDTQYF
DNA: TGCGCCAGCAGATACACCAGGCCCCTGTTGGATACGCAGTATTTT
D: -
size: -
V: TRBV4-1
J: TRBJ2-3

CDR3: CASSQRSGGGHEQFF
DNA: TGTGCCAGCAGCCAAAGATCGGGCGGAGGGCATGAGCAGTTCTTC
D: -
size: once
V: TRBV3-1/TRBV3-2
J: TRBJ2-1

CDR3: CATSDTTGFKPFYGYTF
DNA: TGTGCCACCAGTGATACCACGGGGTTCAAGCCTTTCTATGGCTACACCTTC
D: -
size: -
V: TRBV24-1
J: TRBJ1-2

CDR3: CASSLLNYEQYF
DNA: TGTGCCAGCAGTTTACTAAATTACGAGCAGTACTTC
D: -
size: -
V: TRBV6-2/TRBV6-3
J: TRBJ2-7

CDR3: CASRRQGNEKLFF
DNA: TGTGCCAGCAGGAGGCAGGGGAATGAAAAACTGTTTTTT
D: -
size: -
V: TRBV28
J: TRBJ1-4

CDR3: CSVGPGEGYTF
DNA: TGCAGCGTTGGTCCGGGGGAAGGCTACACCTTC
D: -
size: -
V: TRBV29-1
J: TRBJ1-2

CDR3: CATSRGRGSYEQYF
DNA: TGTGCCACCAGCAGAGGACGGGGGTCCTACGAGCAGTACTTC
D: -
size: -
V: TRBV15
J: TRBJ2-7

CDR3: CASSYRGRSPLHF
DNA: TGTGCCAGCAGTTACAGGGGGCGTTCACCCCTCCACTTT
D: TRBD1
size: -
V: TRBV12-3/TRBV12-4
J: TRBJ1-6